Below are 16 T cell receptor beta chains sequenced from a single sample in a study of CD8 T cells in Susac syndrome. When the RNA was reverse transcribed, random hexamers were used with an input of roughly 0.5 to 1 ug. Each CDR3 protein is one row after TCRdb ran MiXCR on the immunoSEQ multiplex PCR reads. The sample includes roughly 120,000 distinct CDR3 sequences, approximately 94% of them seen just once. The sequencing sample was made of CD4+ T cells from PBMCs. The receptors stem from a human donor with multiple sclerosis.

The chain joins TRBV7-9 to TRBJ1-2; weak D call: TRBD1 (5 bases). The V end lost 6 bases, the J end lost 4 bases, and 21 bases lay between the germline ends. This CDR3 has 16 residues. Per the germline V gene, CDR1 is SEHNR and CDR2 is FQNEAQ (reference sequence). CDR3 sequence reads: CASSSVGRDFAYGYTF. The CDR3 region has the DNA TGTGCCAGCAGTTCAGTCGGCCGGGACTTCGCCTATGGCTACACCTTC.

The chain uses TRBV19 and TRBJ2-3; TRBD2 matches 14 bases. The CDR3 extends over 17 amino acids. CDR1 is LNHDA and CDR2 is SQIVND in the germline V gene (reference sequence). Unmatched junction bases numbered 10, after V lost 5 bases and J lost 6 bases. The CDR3 reads CASSPWTSGGSRDTQYF. The CDR3 DNA sequence: TGTGCCAGTAGTCCATGGACTAGCGGGGGGTCCCGGGATACGCAGTATTTT. Full variable domain (outside the CDR3, taken from reference TRBV19 and TRBJ2-3): DGGITQSPKYLFRKEGQNVTLSCEQNLNHDAMYWYRQDPGQGLRLIYYSQIVNDFQKGDIAEGYSVSREKKESFPLTVTSAQKNPTAFYLCASSPWTSGGSRDTQYFGPGTRLTVL.

The chain employs TRBV28 and TRBJ2-7; 7 nucleotides match TRBD1. The CDR3 has 13 residues. V was clipped by 4 bases and J by 3 bases; unmatched bases: 3. CDR1 and CDR2 from the germline V gene are MDHEN and SYDVKM. The CDR3 reads CASSYGQDYEQYF. The CDR3 region has the DNA TGTGCCAGCAGTTACGGACAGGACTACGAGCAGTACTTC.

V gene TRBV7-2 combines with J gene TRBJ1-2, with D possibly being TRBD1 (5 bases). Germline CDR1 SGHTA, CDR2 FQGNSA. Trimming took off 2 bases at V and 2 bases at J, with 12 bases between the two ends. The CDR3 loop spans 15 amino acids. Here the CDR3 DNA reads TGTGCCAGCAGCTTATACTGGGGACCCAACTATGGCTACACCTTC. Its translation is CASSLYWGPNYGYTF.

The V gene is TRBV5-1, the J gene TRBJ2-3, with 7 positions matching TRBD2. The length of the CDR3 is 15 residues. The germline V gene has CDR1 SGHRS and CDR2 YFSETQ. Unmatched junction bases numbered 8, after V lost 3 bases and J lost 4 bases. The CDR3 region has the DNA TGCGCCAGCAGCTCCTCGGGGGGAGGTTCAGATACGCAGTATTTT. Translated: CASSSSGGGSDTQYF.

The chain is built from TRBV7-8 and TRBJ2-3; TRBD2 is a possible D gene (5 bases). The CDR3 runs 15 residues. Germline V CDR1 and CDR2: SGHVS, FQNEAQ. Trimming took off 5 bases at V and 2 bases at J, with 14 bases between the two ends. CDR3 sequence: CASSRDGGLTDTQYF. In DNA form, the CDR3 reads TGTGCCAGCAGCCGAGATGGAGGCCTCACAGATACGCAGTATTTT.

The chain links TRBV19 to TRBJ1-5; 9 nucleotides match TRBD1. Per germline, CDR1 LNHDA and CDR2 SQIVND (reference sequence). V gave up 2 bases and J gave up 3 bases; unmatched junction bases: 5. The CDR3 is made up of 16 amino acids. This CDR3 reads CASSIPGQGSNQPQHF. As DNA, the CDR3 is TGTGCCAGTAGTATACCGGGACAGGGTTCCAATCAGCCCCAGCATTTT. Using reference TRBV19 and TRBJ1-5 for the parts outside the CDR3, the full variable domain is DGGITQSPKYLFRKEGQNVTLSCEQNLNHDAMYWYRQDPGQGLRLIYYSQIVNDFQKGDIAEGYSVSREKKESFPLTVTSAQKNPTAFYLCASSIPGQGSNQPQHFGDGTRLSIL.

This rearrangement joins TRBV30 to TRBJ1-2, with unresolved D. Trimming stripped 4 bases from V and 12 bases from J, with 6 bases between. The CDR3 runs to 8 residues. Germline-derived CDR1 and CDR2 are GTSNPN and SVGIG (reference sequence). CDR3 in amino acids: CAWNYNTF. The CDR3 DNA sequence: TGTGCCTGGAATTACAACACCTTC.

The chain uses TRBV3-1 and TRBJ2-7; TRBD2 matches at 10 bases. V was pared by 10 bases and J by 6 bases, with 12 bases of the junction left unmatched. The CDR3 extends over 14 amino acids. The V gene's germline CDR1 is LGHDT and CDR2 YNNKEL (reference sequence). The DNA of the CDR3 is TGTGCCAACAGTTTTCTAGCGGGAGAAGGCGAGCAGTACTTC. Encoded protein: CANSFLAGEGEQYF.

The chain combines TRBV27 with TRBJ2-5, with D perhaps TRBD1 or TRBD2 (6 bases each). The CDR3 extends over 16 amino acids. CDR1 MNHEY and CDR2 SMNVEV come from the germline V gene (reference sequence). V was pared by 7 bases and J by 4 bases, with 22 bases between. CDR3 bases: TGTGCCAGCATTGTGCGCTGGGGGGCGGATAGAGAGACCCAGTACTTC. Translating it yields CASIVRWGADRETQYF.

This chain connects TRBV6-5 to TRBJ2-5; TRBD1 agrees at 8 bases. V trimming: 5 bases; J trimming: 6 bases; junction bases outside the gene matches: 5. The CDR3 has 13 residues. The germline gives CDR1 MNHEY, CDR2 SVGAGI. The DNA for the CDR3 is TGTGCCAGCAGTCCCGACAGGGGCCAGACCCAGTACTTC. Translation: CASSPDRGQTQYF.

This sequence joins TRBV12-3 or TRBV12-4 and TRBJ1-1; D is possibly TRBD1 (5 bases). This CDR3 spans 13 amino acids. Between the trimmed V and J ends, which lost 4 bases and 4 bases, there was a span of 10 bases. The CDR3 spells CASSSTVSTEAFF. CDR3 nucleotide sequence: TGTGCCAGCAGTTCGACAGTCTCCACTGAAGCTTTCTTT.

The V and J genes are TRBV25-1 and TRBJ1-2; 8 bases fit TRBD1. J was trimmed by 7 bases and V by 4 bases; bases with no gene match: 8. CDR1 and CDR2 (germline): MGHDK, SYGVNS. This CDR3 region has 14 residues. The CDR3 is CASSGQGWDSGYTF. CDR3 coding DNA: TGTGCCAGCAGTGGACAGGGGTGGGACAGTGGCTACACCTTC.

This chain joins TRBV6-5 and TRBJ1-1; 7 bases line up with TRBD1. The CDR3 loop spans 13 amino acids. V trimming: 6 bases; J trimming: 11 bases; junction bases outside the gene matches: 12. Germline V gives CDR1 MNHEY, CDR2 SVGAGI. The CDR3 region has the DNA TGTGCCAGCAGCGACCGACAGGGTGGCGTTGCTTTCTTT. It encodes CASSDRQGGVAFF.

The V and J genes are TRBV3-1 and TRBJ1-5; no firm D call. The V and J ends lost 0 bases and 0 bases respectively, with 12 bases between them. In germline, CDR1 is LGHDT, CDR2 YNNKEL (reference sequence). This CDR3 is 17 amino acids long. CDR3 protein: CASSQDGNGYSNQPQHF. CDR3 nucleotide sequence: TGTGCCAGCAGCCAAGATGGAAACGGTTATAGCAATCAGCCCCAGCATTTT.

This clonotype was picked up one time. The chain couples TRBV29-1 to TRBJ1-4, with TRBD1 matching 11 bases. The CDR3 runs to 16 residues. Looked up from germline, CDR1 is SQVTM and CDR2 is ANQGSEA. Germline trimming cut 4 bases from V and 11 bases from J; bases unmatched to any gene: 15. The CDR3 sequence: CSVAYFPGQGGEKLFF. CDR3 in DNA: TGCAGCGTTGCCTATTTCCCGGGACAGGGGGGAGAGAAACTGTTTTTT.